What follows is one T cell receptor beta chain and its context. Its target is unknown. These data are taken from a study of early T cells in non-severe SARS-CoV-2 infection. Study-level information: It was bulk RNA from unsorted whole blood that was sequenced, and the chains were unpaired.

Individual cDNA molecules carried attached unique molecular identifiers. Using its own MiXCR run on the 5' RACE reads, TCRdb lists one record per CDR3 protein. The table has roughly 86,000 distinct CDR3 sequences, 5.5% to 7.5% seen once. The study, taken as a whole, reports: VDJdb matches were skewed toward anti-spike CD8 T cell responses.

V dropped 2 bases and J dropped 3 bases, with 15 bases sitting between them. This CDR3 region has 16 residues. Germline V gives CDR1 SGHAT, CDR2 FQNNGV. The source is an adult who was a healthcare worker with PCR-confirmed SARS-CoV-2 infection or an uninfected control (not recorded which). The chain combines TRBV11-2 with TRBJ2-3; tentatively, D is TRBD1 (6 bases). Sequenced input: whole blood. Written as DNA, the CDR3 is TGTGCCAGCAGCTTATCGGTCGGCCAGGGGACAGATACGCAGTATTTT. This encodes CASSLSVGQGTDTQYF.